This entry lists 3 T cell receptor beta chains sequenced from one sample in a study of T cell responses to AZD1222 COVID-19 vaccine. TCRdb's table, derived via immunoSEQ multiplex PCR, lists solely in-frame clones and lacks some. The sample lists roughly 150,000 clones, around 87% seen once, with over 8% in the top ten. Sequenced material: peripheral blood, taken 28 days after the second AZD1222 dose. The receptors were sampled from an adult who received the AZD1222 COVID-19 vaccine.

CDR3 amino acids: CASSPGTLPSYEQYF. For the CDR3, the DNA is TGTGCCAGCAGCCCCGGGACGCTCCCCTCCTACGAGCAGTACTTC. The chain recombines TRBV2 with TRBJ2-7; D tentatively reads TRBD1 or TRBD2 (5 bases each). Germline CDR1 reads SNHLY; CDR2 reads FYNNEI. V shed 6 bases and J shed 0 bases, with 15 bases lying between them. This CDR3 is built from 15 residues.

This sequence joins TRBV14 and TRBJ2-5, with D perhaps matching TRBD1 (5 bases). Germline V gives CDR1 SGHDN, CDR2 FVKESK. The CDR3 loop spans 15 amino acids. V lost 0 bases, J lost 5 bases, and 13 bases lay in between. The CDR3 DNA follows: TGTGCCAGCAGCCAAGATTATGGGGCCCTTGAGACCCAGTACTTC. Protein: CASSQDYGALETQYF.

The chain carries TRBV5-1 and TRBJ1-4; D unresolved. V lost 0 bases to trimming and J lost 7 bases, with 10 bases between them. Germline CDR1 and CDR2: SGHRS and YFSETQ. This CDR3 spans 14 amino acids. CDR3 sequence: CASSLGNGGEKLFF. Written as DNA, the CDR3 is TGCGCCAGCAGCTTGGGTAATGGTGGTGAAAAACTGTTTTTT.